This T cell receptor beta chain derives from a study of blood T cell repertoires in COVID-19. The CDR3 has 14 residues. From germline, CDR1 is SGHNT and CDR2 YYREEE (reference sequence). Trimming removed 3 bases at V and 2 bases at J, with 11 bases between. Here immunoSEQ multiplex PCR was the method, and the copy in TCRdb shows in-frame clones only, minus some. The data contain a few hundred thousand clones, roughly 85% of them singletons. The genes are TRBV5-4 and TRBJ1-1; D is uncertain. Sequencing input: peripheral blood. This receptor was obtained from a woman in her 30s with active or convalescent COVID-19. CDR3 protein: CASSYKSGNTEAFF. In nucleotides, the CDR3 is TGTGCCAGCAGCTACAAATCAGGCAACACTGAAGCTTTCTTT.